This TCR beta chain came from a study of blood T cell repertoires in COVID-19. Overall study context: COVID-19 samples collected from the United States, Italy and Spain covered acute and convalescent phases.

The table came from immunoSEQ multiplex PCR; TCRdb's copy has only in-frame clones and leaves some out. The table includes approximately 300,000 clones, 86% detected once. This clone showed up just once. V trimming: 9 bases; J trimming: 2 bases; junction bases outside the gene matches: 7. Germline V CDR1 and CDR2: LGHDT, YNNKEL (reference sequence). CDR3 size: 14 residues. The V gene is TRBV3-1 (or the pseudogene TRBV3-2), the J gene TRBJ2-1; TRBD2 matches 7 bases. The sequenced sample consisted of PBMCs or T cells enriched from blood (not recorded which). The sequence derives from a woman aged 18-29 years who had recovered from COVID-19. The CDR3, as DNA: TGTGCCAGTGGGAACGCGGGGGCCTACAATGAGCAGTTCTTC. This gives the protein CASGNAGAYNEQFF.